This T cell receptor (beta chain) stems from a study of Ad26.COV2.S vaccination and SARS-CoV-2 variants. Background on the study: This donor came from the COV1001 trial of Ad26.COV2.S.

This CDR3 spans 16 amino acids. CDR1 and CDR2 from the germline V gene are MNHEY and SVGAGI. Trimming removed 2 bases from V and 1 base from J, with 15 bases in between. The treatment denotes: some 19 received Ad26.COV2.S at low or high dose, single or two shots; 5 received placebo; per-sample allocation not given. Sampling took place 63 days after the first vaccine or placebo injection. This table comes from immunoSEQ multiplex PCR, and its TCRdb copy is limited to in-frame clones, with some not included. The sample carries about 350,000 clones, 70% to 90% recorded once. The sequenced sample was peripheral blood, obtained in a trial of Ad26.COV2.S vaccine versus placebo. This sequence was found in a person aged 18-60 years who received the Ad26.COV2.S COVID-19 vaccine or a placebo. The chain couples TRBV6-5 to TRBJ2-7; D is uncertain. CDR3 in amino acids: CASSYGHLTASYEQYF. The DNA of the CDR3 is TGTGCCAGCAGTTACGGGCACTTAACTGCATCCTACGAGCAGTACTTC.